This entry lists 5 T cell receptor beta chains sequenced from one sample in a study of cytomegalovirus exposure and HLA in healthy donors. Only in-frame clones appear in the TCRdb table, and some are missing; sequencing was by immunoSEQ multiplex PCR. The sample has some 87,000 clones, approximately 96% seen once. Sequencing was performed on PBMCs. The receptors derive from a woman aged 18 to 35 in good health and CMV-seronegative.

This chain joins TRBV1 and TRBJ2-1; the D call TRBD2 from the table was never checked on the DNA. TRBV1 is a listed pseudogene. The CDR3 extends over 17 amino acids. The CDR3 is CTSSQDGWELPYNEQFF. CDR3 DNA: TGCACCAGCAGCCAAGATGGGTGGGAGCTCCCTTACAATGAGCAGTTCTTC.

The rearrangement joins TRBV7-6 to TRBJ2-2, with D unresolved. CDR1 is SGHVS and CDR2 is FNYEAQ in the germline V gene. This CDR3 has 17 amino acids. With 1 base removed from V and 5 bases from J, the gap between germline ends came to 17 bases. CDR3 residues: CASSLEPGHSRTGELFF. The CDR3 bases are TGTGCCAGCAGCTTAGAACCTGGCCATTCGAGGACCGGGGAGCTGTTTTTT.

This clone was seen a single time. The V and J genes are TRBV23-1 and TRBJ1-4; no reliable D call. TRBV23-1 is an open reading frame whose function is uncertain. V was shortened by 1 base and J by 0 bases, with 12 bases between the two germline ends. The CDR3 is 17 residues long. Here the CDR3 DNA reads TGCGCCAGCAGTCAATTCTGGCCGGGTTCAACTAATGAAAAACTGTTTTTT. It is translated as CASSQFWPGSTNEKLFF.

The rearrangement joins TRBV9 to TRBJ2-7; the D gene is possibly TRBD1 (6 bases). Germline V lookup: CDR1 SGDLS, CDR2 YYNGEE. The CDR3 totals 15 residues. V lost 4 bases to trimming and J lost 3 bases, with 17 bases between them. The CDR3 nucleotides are TGTGCCAGCAGCCCCCCGTTGGGGGACAACTACGAGCAGTACTTC. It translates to CASSPPLGDNYEQYF.

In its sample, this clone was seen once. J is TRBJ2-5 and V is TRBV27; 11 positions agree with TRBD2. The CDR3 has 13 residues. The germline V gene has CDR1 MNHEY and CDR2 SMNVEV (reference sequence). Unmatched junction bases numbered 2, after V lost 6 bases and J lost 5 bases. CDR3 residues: CASRLAGAETQYF. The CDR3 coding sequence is TGTGCCAGCAGACTAGCGGGAGCCGAGACCCAGTACTTC.